This TCR beta chain derives from a study of blood T cell repertoires in COVID-19. For the study at large: T cells, B-cell-depleted T cells, or PBMCs supplied cDNA or gDNA.

Study processing details: It was from reference gene primer amplification that nucleated cell counts were estimated. The assay was immunoSEQ multiplex PCR, and TCRdb's table has in-frame clones only and misses some. V, J and clone size reflect that table, while D and trimming were determined from the DNA. The data show 170,000 or so clones, 84% seen once. Germline assignment: CDR1 KGHSH and CDR2 LQKENI. CDR3 length: 19 amino acids. The ends were cut back, 2 bases at V and 3 bases at J, with 23 bases in the middle. J is TRBJ1-5 and V is TRBV18; tentatively, D is TRBD1 (5 bases). The sample consisted of peripheral blood. The TCR originated in a man aged 18-30 years with active or convalescent COVID-19. The CDR3 loop is CASSPGGGTQAFPNQPQHF. Written as DNA, the CDR3 is TGTGCCAGCTCACCAGGGGGGGGGACTCAAGCCTTTCCCAATCAGCCCCAGCATTTT. The whole variable domain, filled in from reference TRBV18 and TRBJ1-5, reads NAGVMQNPRHLVRRRGQEARLRCSPMKGHSHVYWYRQLPEEGLKFMVYLQKENIIDESGMPKERFSAEFPKEGPSILRIQQVVRGDSAAYFCASSPGGGTQAFPNQPQHFGDGTRLSIL.